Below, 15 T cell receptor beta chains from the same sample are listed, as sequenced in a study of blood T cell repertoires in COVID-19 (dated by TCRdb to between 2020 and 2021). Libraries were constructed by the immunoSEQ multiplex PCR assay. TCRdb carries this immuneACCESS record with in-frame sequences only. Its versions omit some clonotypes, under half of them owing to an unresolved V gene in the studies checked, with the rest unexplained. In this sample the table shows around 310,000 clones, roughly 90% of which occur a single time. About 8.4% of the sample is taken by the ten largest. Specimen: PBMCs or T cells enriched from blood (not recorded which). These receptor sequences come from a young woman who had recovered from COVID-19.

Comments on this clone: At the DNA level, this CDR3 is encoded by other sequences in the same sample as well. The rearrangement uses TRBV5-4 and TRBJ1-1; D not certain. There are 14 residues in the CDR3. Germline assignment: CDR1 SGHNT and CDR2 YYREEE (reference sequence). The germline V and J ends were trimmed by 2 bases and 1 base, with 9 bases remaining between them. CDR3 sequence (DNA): TGTGCCAGCAGCTTAGTTCGGGGGAACACTGAAGCTTTCTTT. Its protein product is CASSLVRGNTEAFF.

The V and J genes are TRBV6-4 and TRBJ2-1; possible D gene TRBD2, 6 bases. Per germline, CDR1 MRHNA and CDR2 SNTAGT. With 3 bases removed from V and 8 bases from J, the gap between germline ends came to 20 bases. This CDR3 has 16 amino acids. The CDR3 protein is CASSDRSGAGGDEQFF. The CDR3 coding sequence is TGTGCCAGCAGTGATCGAAGTGGAGCGGGTGGCGATGAGCAGTTCTTC.

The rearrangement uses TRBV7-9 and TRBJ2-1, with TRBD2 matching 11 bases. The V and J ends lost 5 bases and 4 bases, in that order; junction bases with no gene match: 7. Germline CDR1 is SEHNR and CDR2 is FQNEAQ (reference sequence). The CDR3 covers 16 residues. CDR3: CASSITVAGGYNEQFF. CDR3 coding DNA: TGTGCCAGCAGCATCACCGTAGCGGGAGGGTACAATGAGCAGTTCTTC.

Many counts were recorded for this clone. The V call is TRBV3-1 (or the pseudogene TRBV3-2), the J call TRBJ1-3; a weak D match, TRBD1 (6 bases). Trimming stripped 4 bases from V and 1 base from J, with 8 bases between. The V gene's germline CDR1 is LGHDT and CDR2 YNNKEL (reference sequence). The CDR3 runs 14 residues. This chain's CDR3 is CASSRDISGNTIYF. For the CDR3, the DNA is TGTGCCAGCAGCCGGGACATATCTGGAAACACCATATATTTT.

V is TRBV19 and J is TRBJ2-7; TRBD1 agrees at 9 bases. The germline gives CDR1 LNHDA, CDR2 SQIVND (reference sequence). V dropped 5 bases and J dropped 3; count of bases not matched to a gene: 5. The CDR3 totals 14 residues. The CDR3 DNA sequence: TGTGCCAGTAGTGATACAGGGGGCTTCTACGAGCAGTACTTC. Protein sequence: CASSDTGGFYEQYF.

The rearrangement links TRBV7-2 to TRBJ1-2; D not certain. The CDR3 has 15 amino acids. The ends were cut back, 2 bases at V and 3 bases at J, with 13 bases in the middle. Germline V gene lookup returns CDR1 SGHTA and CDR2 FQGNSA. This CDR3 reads CASSLTFSRDYGYTF. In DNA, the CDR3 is TGTGCCAGCAGCTTAACTTTTTCTCGGGACTATGGCTACACCTTC.

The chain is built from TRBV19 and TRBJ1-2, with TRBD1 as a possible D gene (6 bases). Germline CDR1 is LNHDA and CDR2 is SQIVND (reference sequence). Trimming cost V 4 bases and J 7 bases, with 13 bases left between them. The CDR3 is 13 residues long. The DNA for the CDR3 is TGTGCCAGTAGTACACAGGGCGCTGGTGGCTACACCTTC. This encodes CASSTQGAGGYTF.

As DNA, the CDR3 is TGCGCCAGCAGCTGGGGCTCTAGGGGTGAAGCTTTCTTT. This codes for CASSWGSRGEAFF. The gene calls are TRBV5-1 and TRBJ1-1; a weak D match, TRBD1 (5 bases). The V gene's germline CDR1 is SGHRS and CDR2 YFSETQ. There are 13 residues in the CDR3. V dropped 3 bases and J dropped 7 bases, with 13 bases sitting between them.

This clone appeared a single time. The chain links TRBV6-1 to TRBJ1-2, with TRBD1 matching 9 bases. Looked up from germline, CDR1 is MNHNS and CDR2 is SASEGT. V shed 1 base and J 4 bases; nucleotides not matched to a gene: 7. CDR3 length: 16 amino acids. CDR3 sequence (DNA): TGTGCCAGCAGTGAAGGGATGCCGGGACAGGGCTATGGCTACACCTTC. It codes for CASSEGMPGQGYGYTF.

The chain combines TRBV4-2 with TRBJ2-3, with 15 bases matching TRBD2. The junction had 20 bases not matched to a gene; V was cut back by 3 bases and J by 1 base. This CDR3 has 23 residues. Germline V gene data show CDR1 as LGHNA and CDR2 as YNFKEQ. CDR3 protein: CASSHEVGLGTSGRHWGTDTQYF. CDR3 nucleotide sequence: TGTGCCAGCAGCCACGAAGTAGGTCTCGGGACTAGCGGGAGGCATTGGGGCACAGATACGCAGTATTTT.

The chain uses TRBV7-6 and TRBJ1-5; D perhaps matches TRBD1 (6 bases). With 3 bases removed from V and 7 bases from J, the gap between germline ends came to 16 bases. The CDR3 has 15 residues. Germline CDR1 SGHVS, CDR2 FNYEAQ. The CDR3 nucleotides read TGTGCCAGCAGCTTGGAGGGGGGGCCAGGACAGCCCCAGCATTTT. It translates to CASSLEGGPGQPQHF.

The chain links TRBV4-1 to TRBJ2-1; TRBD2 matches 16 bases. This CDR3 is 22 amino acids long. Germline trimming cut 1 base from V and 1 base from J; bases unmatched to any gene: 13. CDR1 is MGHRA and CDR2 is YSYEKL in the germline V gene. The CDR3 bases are TGCGCCAGCAGCCAAGGAGTTGGTTTGGGACTAGCGGGAGGGGGGTCCTACAATGAGCAGTTCTTC. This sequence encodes CASSQGVGLGLAGGGSYNEQFF.

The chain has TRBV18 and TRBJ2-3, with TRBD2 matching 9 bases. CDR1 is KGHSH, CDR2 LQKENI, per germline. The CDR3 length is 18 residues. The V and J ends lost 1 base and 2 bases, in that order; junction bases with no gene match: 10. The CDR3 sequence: CASSPLMTTSGHTDTQYF. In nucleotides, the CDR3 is TGTGCCAGCTCACCACTTATGACGACTAGCGGACACACAGATACGCAGTATTTT.

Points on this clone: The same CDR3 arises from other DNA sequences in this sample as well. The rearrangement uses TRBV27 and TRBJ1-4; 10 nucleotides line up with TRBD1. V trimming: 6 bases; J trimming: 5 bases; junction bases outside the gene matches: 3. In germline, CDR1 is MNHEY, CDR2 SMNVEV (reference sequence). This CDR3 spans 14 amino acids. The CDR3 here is CASSRDRGNEKLFF. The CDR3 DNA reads TGTGCCAGCAGCCGGGACAGGGGCAATGAAAAACTGTTTTTT.

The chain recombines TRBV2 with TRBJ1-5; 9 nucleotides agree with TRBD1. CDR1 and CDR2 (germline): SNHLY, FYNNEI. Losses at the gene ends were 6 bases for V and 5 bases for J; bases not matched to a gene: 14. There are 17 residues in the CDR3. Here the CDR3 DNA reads TGTGCCAGCAGCTACACCGGGACAGGGAGTTCCCATCAGCCCCAGCATTTT. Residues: CASSYTGTGSSHQPQHF.